Following are 21 T cell receptor beta chains from one sample sequenced in a study of blood T cell repertoires in COVID-19. Assay used: immunoSEQ multiplex PCR; TCRdb lists only in-frame clones, some missing. Here the sample spans about 200,000 clones, just over 85% being singletons. Sequencing input: PBMCs or T cells enriched from blood (not recorded which). Source of these receptors: a woman aged 40 to 55 with acute COVID-19.

J is TRBJ2-1 and V is TRBV12-5; TRBD2 matches 9 bases. This CDR3 is built from 15 residues. Germline loops: CDR1 LGHNT, CDR2 FRNRAP. The V gene end was trimmed by 1 base and the J gene end by 7 bases; junction bases not matched to a gene: 5. CDR3 amino acids: CASGLGREGLNEQFF. CDR3 bases: TGTGCTAGTGGTTTGGGGCGGGAGGGCTTAAATGAGCAGTTCTTC.

This chain joins TRBV13 and TRBJ2-1; possibly TRBD1 for D (6 bases). With 6 bases removed from V and 8 bases from J, the gap between germline ends came to 14 bases. CDR1 and CDR2 from the germline V gene are PRHDT and FYEKMQ (reference sequence). CDR3 length: 13 amino acids. The CDR3 nucleotides are TGTGCCAGCAGACCTGACAGGTGGGATGAGCAGTTCTTC. Protein sequence: CASRPDRWDEQFF.

V is TRBV28 and J is TRBJ2-1; D not certain. This CDR3 contains 15 residues. Per the germline V gene, CDR1 is MDHEN and CDR2 is SYDVKM. V lost 4 bases and J 6 bases, leaving 16 bases between the germline ends. The CDR3 sequence is CASSSPTQNSNEQFF. The DNA for the CDR3 is TGTGCCAGCAGTTCACCTACCCAAAACAGCAATGAGCAGTTCTTC.

The chain has TRBV28 and TRBJ1-1; weak D call: TRBD1 (6 bases). The CDR3 covers 16 residues. Per germline, CDR1 MDHEN and CDR2 SYDVKM. Trimming took off 10 bases at V and 4 bases at J, with 25 bases between the two ends. The DNA for the CDR3 is TGTGCCATCAATTCGAAATACAGGGTGGAAGGCACTGAAGCTTTCTTT. Encoded protein: CAINSKYRVEGTEAFF.

The chain recombines TRBV6-5 with TRBJ1-6, with TRBD1 matching over 7 bases. CDR3 size: 15 residues. The V segment lost 4 bases and the J segment 9 bases; nucleotides outside the gene matches: 9. In germline, CDR1 is MNHEY, CDR2 SVGAGI. CDR3 nucleotide sequence: TGTGCCAGCAGTTTGGGGACAGTAGGTCTTTCACCCCTCCACTTT. It is translated as CASSLGTVGLSPLHF.

The chain joins TRBV7-9 to TRBJ1-4; D perhaps matches TRBD1 (6 bases). V lost 6 bases and J lost 5, with 10 bases in between. Per germline, CDR1 SEHNR and CDR2 FQNEAQ (reference sequence). There are 13 residues in the CDR3. The CDR3 loop is CASRGGGNEKLFF. Here the CDR3 DNA reads TGTGCCAGCAGAGGGGGTGGGAATGAAAAACTGTTTTTT.

The rearrangement joins TRBV11-3 to TRBJ1-1; D perhaps matches TRBD1 (6 bases). CDR3 size: 14 residues. V lost 3 bases and J 5 bases, leaving 13 bases between the germline ends. The germline V gene encodes CDR1 SGHNT and CDR2 YENEEA. The CDR3 here is CASSLTGDRTEAFF. Written as DNA, the CDR3 is TGTGCCAGCAGCTTGACAGGAGATAGGACTGAAGCTTTCTTT. Based on the CDR3 plus reference TRBV11-3 and TRBJ1-1, the full variable domain is EAGVVQSPRYKIIEKKQPVAFWCNPISGHNTLYWYLQNLGQGPELLIRYENEEAVDDSQLPKDRFSAERLKGVDSTLKIQPAELGDSAVYLCASSLTGDRTEAFFGQGTRLTVV.

The chain recombines TRBV7-8 with TRBJ2-2; D perhaps matches TRBD2 (5 bases). CDR3 size: 15 residues. In germline, CDR1 is SGHVS, CDR2 FQNEAQ. V was shortened by 6 bases and J by 4 bases, with 15 bases between the two germline ends. The CDR3 nucleotides read TGTGCCAGCAGAGTAGGGAGTACGGGCACCGGGGAGCTGTTTTTT. Its translation is CASRVGSTGTGELFF.

This clone was seen just once. The chain links TRBV3-1 (or the pseudogene TRBV3-2) to TRBJ2-3; 12 nucleotides match TRBD2. Germline values: CDR1 LGHDT, CDR2 YNNKEL (reference sequence). The CDR3 length is 16 residues. Unmatched junction bases numbered 5, after V lost 3 bases and J lost 4 bases. CDR3 nucleotides: TGTGCCAGCAGCCAGGCTAGCGGGAGGGCCCCAGATACGCAGTATTTT. It is translated as CASSQASGRAPDTQYF.

This chain links TRBV7-2 with TRBJ2-7, with TRBD1 identical over 8 bases. Germline V lookup: CDR1 SGHTA, CDR2 FQGNSA. The CDR3 contains 16 residues. V lost 5 bases to trimming and J lost 2 bases; unmatched junction nucleotides: 11. In DNA form, the CDR3 reads TGTGCCAGCAGCAGGCTACAGGGGGACCTTACCTACGAGCAGTACTTC. It yields the protein CASSRLQGDLTYEQYF.

The CDR3 spells CASSPEAGVYEQYF. In nucleotides, the CDR3 is TGTGCCAGCAGCCCCGAAGCAGGGGTCTACGAGCAGTACTTC. The genes are TRBV5-4 and TRBJ2-7; a possible D gene is TRBD1 (6 bases). V dropped 4 bases and J dropped 3 bases, with 14 bases sitting between them. The CDR3 length is 14 residues. Germline V lookup: CDR1 SGHNT, CDR2 YYREEE (reference sequence).

Concerning this clone: Being one base from a much bigger clone, this may be a read error. The chain recombines TRBV7-9 with TRBJ1-1; perhaps TRBD1 as D (5 bases). V was shortened by 5 bases and J by 1 base, with 8 bases between the two germline ends. CDR1 is SEHNR and CDR2 is FQNEAQ in the germline V gene (reference sequence). The length of the CDR3 is 13 residues. In nucleotides, the CDR3 is TGTGCCAGCAGCATAACAGGGAACACTGAAGCTTTCTTT. Translating gives CASSITGNTEAFF.

This clone occurred once. This chain connects TRBV5-6 to TRBJ2-7; D not certain. Trimming cost V 3 bases and J 2 bases, with 15 bases left between them. The germline V gene has CDR1 SGHDT and CDR2 YYEEEE. The CDR3 has 15 amino acids. As DNA, the CDR3 is TGTGCCAGCAGCTGGTACACAGCTCCAACCTACGAGCAGTACTTC. Protein: CASSWYTAPTYEQYF.

The CDR3 loop reads CSVLGYGSSGNTIYF. The DNA for the CDR3 is TGCAGCGTCCTAGGGTATGGGAGCTCTGGAAACACCATATATTTT. The gene calls are TRBV29-1 and TRBJ1-3; D gene ambiguous. CDR3 length: 15 amino acids. Trimming took off 6 bases at V and 0 bases at J, with 15 bases between the two ends. Per the germline V gene, CDR1 is SQVTM and CDR2 is ANQGSEA.

V and J are TRBV10-3 and TRBJ1-1, with 8 nucleotides matching TRBD1. V lost 5 bases, J lost 0 bases, and 5 bases stayed unmatched. This CDR3 region has 15 residues. Germline assignment: CDR1 ENHRY and CDR2 SYGVKD. The CDR3 nucleotides are TGTGCCATCAGTTACGGACAGGGCCTGAACACTGAAGCTTTCTTT. It translates to CAISYGQGLNTEAFF.

This chain uses TRBV11-2 with TRBJ2-5; the D gene is possibly TRBD1 (6 bases). V was cut by 6 bases and J by 5 bases, with 28 bases left in between. The CDR3 extends over 18 amino acids. The germline CDR1 and CDR2 sequences are SGHAT and FQNNGV. The CDR3 is CASSPPGSGRGNSETQYF. The CDR3 coding sequence is TGTGCCAGCAGTCCTCCCGGATCGGGAAGGGGGAATAGTGAGACCCAGTACTTC.

V is TRBV28 and J is TRBJ2-1, with 9 positions matching TRBD2. Germline V CDR1 and CDR2: MDHEN, SYDVKM. This CDR3 has 12 residues. The junction had 4 bases not matched to a gene; V was cut back by 7 bases and J by 9 bases. CDR3 sequence: CASNLSGGEQFF. CDR3 coding DNA: TGTGCCAGCAACCTTAGCGGGGGTGAGCAGTTCTTC.

The chain joins TRBV28 to TRBJ1-1; D might be TRBD1 (6 bases). The CDR3 has 15 amino acids. With 2 bases removed from V and 4 bases from J, the gap between germline ends came to 14 bases. Germline CDR1 is MDHEN and CDR2 is SYDVKM. CDR3 coding DNA: TGTGCCAGCAGTTTAGATCCCAGGGGAAGCACTGAAGCTTTCTTT. Encoded protein: CASSLDPRGSTEAFF.

This clone was counted only a few times. The rearrangement links TRBV28 to TRBJ2-7; no firm D call. From germline, CDR1 is MDHEN and CDR2 SYDVKM. The CDR3 loop spans 13 amino acids. V dropped 4 bases and J dropped 4 bases, with 11 bases sitting between them. The DNA of the CDR3 is TGTGCCAGCAGTTCCCAAGCCGCATACGAGCAGTACTTC. Protein: CASSSQAAYEQYF.

The chain joins TRBV9 to TRBJ2-1, with 7 bases lining up with TRBD2. CDR3 length: 16 amino acids. The V gene's germline CDR1 is SGDLS and CDR2 YYNGEE. V lost 0 bases, J lost 11 bases, and 14 bases stayed unmatched. The CDR3 protein is CASSVDVGAGGTKQFF. CDR3 DNA: TGTGCCAGCAGCGTAGATGTCGGGGCCGGAGGGACTAAGCAGTTCTTC.

The rearrangement uses TRBV3-1 (or the pseudogene TRBV3-2) and TRBJ1-1; TRBD1 agrees at 8 bases. Looked up from germline, CDR1 is LGHDT and CDR2 is YNNKEL (reference sequence). Trimming took 2 bases from V and 4 from J; bases not matched to a gene: 3. This CDR3 is built from 14 residues. CDR3 bases: TGTGCCAGCAGCCAACAGGGGGCATCCACTGAAGCTTTCTTT. This sequence encodes CASSQQGASTEAFF.